This T cell receptor (beta chain) was recovered during a study of response to subunit inactivated influenza vaccine. Study-wide findings and caveats: After each seasonal influenza vaccination, few new T cells are recruited, the authors suggested.

This clonotype has only a few counts. Its antigen is unidentified. MiXCR, applied by TCRdb to the RT-PCR reads, yields one record per CDR3 protein. The sample shows approximately 250,000 distinct CDR3 sequences, 9% to 15% of them seen only once. V was clipped by 1 base and J by 8 bases; unmatched bases: 8. The CDR3 spans 15 residues. CDR1 is SEHNR and CDR2 is FQNEAQ in the germline V gene (reference sequence). The specimen was non-naive T cells sorted from PBMCs, collected 14 to 15 days before vaccination. The receptor was derived from a man in his fifties who received an inactivated influenza vaccine. The rearrangement uses TRBV7-9 and TRBJ1-2; TRBD1 matches 9 bases. The CDR3 reads CASSLGQGDLGGYTF. The CDR3 bases are TGTGCCAGCAGCTTAGGACAGGGGGACCTTGGAGGCTACACCTTC.